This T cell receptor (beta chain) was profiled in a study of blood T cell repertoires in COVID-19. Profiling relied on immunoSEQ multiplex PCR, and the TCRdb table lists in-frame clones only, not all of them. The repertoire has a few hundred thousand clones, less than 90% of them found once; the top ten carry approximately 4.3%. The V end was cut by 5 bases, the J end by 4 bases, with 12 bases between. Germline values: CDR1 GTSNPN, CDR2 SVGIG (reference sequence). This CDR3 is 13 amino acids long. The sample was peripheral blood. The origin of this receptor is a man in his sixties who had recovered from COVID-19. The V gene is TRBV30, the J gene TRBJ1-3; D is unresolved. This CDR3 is CAWGPWAGNTIYF. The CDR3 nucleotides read TGTGCCTGGGGCCCTTGGGCGGGAAACACCATATATTTT.